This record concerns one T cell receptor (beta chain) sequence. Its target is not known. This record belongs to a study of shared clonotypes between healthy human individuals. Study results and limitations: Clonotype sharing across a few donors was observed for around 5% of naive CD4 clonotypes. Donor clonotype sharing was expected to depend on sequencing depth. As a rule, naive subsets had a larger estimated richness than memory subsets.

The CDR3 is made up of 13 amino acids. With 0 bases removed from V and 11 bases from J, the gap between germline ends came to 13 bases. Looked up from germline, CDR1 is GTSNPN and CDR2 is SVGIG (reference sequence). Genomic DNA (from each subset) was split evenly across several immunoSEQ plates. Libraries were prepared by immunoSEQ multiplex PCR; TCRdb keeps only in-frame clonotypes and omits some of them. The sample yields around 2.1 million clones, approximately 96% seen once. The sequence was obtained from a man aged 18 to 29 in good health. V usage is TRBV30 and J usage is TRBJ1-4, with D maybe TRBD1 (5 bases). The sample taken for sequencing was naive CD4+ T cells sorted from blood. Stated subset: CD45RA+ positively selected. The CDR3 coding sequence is TGTGCCTGGAGTGTAGGAGGGCGGGACAAACTGTTTTTT. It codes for CAWSVGGRDKLFF.